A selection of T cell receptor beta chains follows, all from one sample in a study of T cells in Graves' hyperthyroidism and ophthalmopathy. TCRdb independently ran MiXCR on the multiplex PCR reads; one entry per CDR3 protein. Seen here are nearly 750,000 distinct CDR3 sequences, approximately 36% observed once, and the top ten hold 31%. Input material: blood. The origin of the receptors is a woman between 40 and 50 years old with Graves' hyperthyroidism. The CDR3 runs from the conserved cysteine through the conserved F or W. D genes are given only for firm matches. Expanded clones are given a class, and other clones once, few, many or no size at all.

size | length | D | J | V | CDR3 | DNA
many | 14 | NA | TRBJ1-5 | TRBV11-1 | CASSLGPEGQPQHF | TGTGCCAGCAGCTTGGGTCCGGAAGGTCAGCCCCAGCATTTT
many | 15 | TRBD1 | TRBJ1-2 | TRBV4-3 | CASSQETTGGHGYTF | TGCGCCAGCAGCCAAGAAACGACAGGGGGACATGGCTACACCTTC
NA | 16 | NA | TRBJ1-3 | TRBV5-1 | CASSLAVRDSGNTIYF | TGCGCCAGCAGCCTAGCGGTCAGGGATAGTGGAAACACCATATATTTT
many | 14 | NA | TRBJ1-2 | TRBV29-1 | CSVVGLWDYYGYTF | TGCAGCGTTGTTGGTCTGTGGGATTACTATGGCTACACCTTC
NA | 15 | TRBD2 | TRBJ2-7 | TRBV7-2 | CASSAGTSGLSEQYF | TGTGCCAGCAGCGCCGGGACTAGCGGCCTATCCGAGCAGTACTTC
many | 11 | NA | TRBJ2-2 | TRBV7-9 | CASHRGGELFF | TGTGCCAGCCATAGGGGCGGGGAGCTGTTTTTT
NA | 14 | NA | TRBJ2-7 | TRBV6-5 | CASSYSQGSNEQYF | TGTGCCAGCAGTTACTCGCAGGGCTCCAACGAGCAGTACTTC
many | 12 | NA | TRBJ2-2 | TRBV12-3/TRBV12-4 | CASSLLSRELFF | TGTGCCAGCAGTTTGCTTTCGAGGGAGCTGTTTTTT
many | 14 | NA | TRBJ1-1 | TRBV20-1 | CSAPRAGDTTEAFF | TGCAGTGCTCCCCGGGCAGGGGATACGACTGAAGCTTTCTTT
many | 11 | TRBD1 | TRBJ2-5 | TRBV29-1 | CSVQGEETQYF | TGCAGCGTTCAGGGGGAAGAGACCCAGTACTTC
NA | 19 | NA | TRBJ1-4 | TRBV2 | CASSESTKGPGHSNEKLFF | TGTGCCAGCAGTGAATCTACCAAGGGCCCCGGACACTCTAATGAAAAACTGTTTTTT
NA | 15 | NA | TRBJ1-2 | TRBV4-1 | CASSRLKGWTYGYTF | TGCGCCAGCAGCCGTTTGAAAGGCTGGACCTATGGCTACACCTTC
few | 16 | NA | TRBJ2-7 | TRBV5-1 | CASSSLGAGQSYEQYF | TGCGCCAGCAGCTCTCTAGGGGCGGGACAATCCTACGAGCAGTACTTC
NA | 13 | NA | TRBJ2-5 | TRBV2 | CASNSQRSETQYF | TGTGCCAGCAATTCACAGCGGTCAGAGACCCAGTACTTC
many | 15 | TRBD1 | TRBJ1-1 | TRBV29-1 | CSARQGAYVNTEAFF | TGCAGCGCCCGACAGGGAGCCTATGTGAACACTGAAGCTTTCTTT
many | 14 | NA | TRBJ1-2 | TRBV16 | CASSQDLLLYGYTF | TGTGCCAGCAGCCAAGACTTGCTCCTCTATGGCTACACCTTC
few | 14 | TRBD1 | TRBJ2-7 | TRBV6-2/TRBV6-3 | CASSYLGQGYEQYF | TGTGCCAGCAGTTACCTGGGACAGGGCTACGAGCAGTACTTC
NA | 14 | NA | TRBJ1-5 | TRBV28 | CASSLVSAYQPQHF | TGTGCCAGCAGTTTAGTTTCTGCTTATCAGCCCCAGCATTTT
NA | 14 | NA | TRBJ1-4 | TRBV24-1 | CATSDGGGQEKLFF | TGTGCCACCAGTGATGGAGGGGGGCAAGAAAAACTGTTTTTT
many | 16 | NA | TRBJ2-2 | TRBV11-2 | CASSFRDLARTGELFF | TGTGCCAGCAGCTTCCGGGACTTAGCAAGGACCGGGGAGCTGTTTTTT
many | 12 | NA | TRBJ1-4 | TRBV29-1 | CSVGSSHEKLFF | TGCAGCGTGGGGAGTTCTCATGAAAAACTGTTTTTT
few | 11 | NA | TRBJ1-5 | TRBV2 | CASSDWETQHF | TGTGCCAGCAGTGATTGGGAGACCCAGCATTTT
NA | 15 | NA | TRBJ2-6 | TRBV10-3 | CAILAAGPGANVLTF | TGTGCCATCCTGGCCGCAGGACCTGGGGCCAACGTCCTGACTTTC
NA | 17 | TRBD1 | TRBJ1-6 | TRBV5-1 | CASSLDGRGRNNSPLHF | TGCGCCAGCAGCTTGGATGGCAGGGGGAGAAATAATTCACCCCTCCACTTT
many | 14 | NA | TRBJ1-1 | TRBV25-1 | CASSDPGANTEAFF | TGTGCCAGCAGTGATCCGGGGGCCAACACTGAAGCTTTCTTT
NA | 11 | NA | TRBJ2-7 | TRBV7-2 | CVSSFLYEQYF | TGTGTCAGCAGTTTCCTCTACGAGCAGTACTTC
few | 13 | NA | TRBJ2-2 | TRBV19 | CASSTTNTGELFF | TGTGCCAGTAGTACGACGAATACCGGGGAGCTGTTTTTT
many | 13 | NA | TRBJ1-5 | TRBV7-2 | CASSPTDFTPQHF | TGTGCCAGCAGCCCCACAGATTTCACGCCCCAGCATTTT
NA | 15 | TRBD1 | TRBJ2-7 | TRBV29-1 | CSVEFGTGGTYEQYF | TGCAGCGTTGAATTCGGGACAGGAGGAACCTACGAGCAGTACTTC
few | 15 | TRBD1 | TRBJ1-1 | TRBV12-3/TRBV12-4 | CASSPYRGMNTEAFF | TGTGCCAGCAGTCCCTACAGGGGGATGAACACTGAAGCTTTCTTT
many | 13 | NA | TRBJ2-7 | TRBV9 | CASSADLGERQYF | TGTGCCAGCAGCGCTGACCTGGGGGAAAGGCAGTACTTC
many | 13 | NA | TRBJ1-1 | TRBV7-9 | CASSTPGTTEAFF | TGTGCCAGCAGCACTCCGGGTACCACTGAAGCTTTCTTT
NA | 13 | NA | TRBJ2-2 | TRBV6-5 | CASIQENTGELFF | TGTGCCAGCATTCAAGAGAACACCGGGGAGCTGTTTTTT
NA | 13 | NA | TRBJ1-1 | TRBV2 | CASSYSKGAEAFF | TGTGCCAGCAGTTACTCGAAGGGGGCTGAAGCTTTCTTT
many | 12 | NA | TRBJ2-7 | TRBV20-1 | CSATDEAYEQYF | TGCAGTGCTACGGACGAAGCCTACGAGCAGTACTTC
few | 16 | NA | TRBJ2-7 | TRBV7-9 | CASGPRSDDRRSEQYF | TGTGCCAGCGGACCCCGCTCGGACGACCGGAGGTCGGAGCAGTACTTC
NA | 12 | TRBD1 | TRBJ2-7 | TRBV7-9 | CAWGRTGDEQYF | TGTGCCTGGGGGAGGACAGGGGACGAGCAGTACTTC
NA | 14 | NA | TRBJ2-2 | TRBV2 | CASSRLRQTGELFF | TGTGCCAGCAGTCGACTCCGACAGACCGGGGAGCTGTTTTTT
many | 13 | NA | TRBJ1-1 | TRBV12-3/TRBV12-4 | CASSLRMATEAFF | TGTGCCAGCAGTCTTCGAATGGCAACTGAAGCTTTCTTT
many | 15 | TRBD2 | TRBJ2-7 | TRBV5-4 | CASSSAGTSGSEQYF | TGTGCCAGCAGCTCCGCCGGGACTAGCGGGAGCGAGCAGTACTTC
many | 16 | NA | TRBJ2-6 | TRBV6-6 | CASSLAGGSGANVLTF | TGTGCCAGCAGCTTGGCGGGTGGCTCTGGGGCCAACGTCCTGACTTTC
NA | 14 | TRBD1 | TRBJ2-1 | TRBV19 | CASSIGTGGHEQFF | TGTGCCAGTAGTATCGGGACAGGGGGGCATGAGCAGTTCTTC
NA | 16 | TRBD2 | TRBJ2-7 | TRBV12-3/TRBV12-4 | CASSPGLAGSSYEQYF | TGTGCCAGCAGTCCCGGACTAGCGGGCAGCTCCTACGAGCAGTACTTC
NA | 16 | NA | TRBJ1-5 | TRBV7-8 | CASSLVSGGGNQPQHF | TGTGCCAGCAGCTTAGTTTCCGGGGGGGGCAATCAGCCCCAGCATTTT
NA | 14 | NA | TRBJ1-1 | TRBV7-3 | CASSPSGEGGEAFF | TGTGCCAGCAGCCCGAGTGGGGAGGGTGGTGAAGCTTTCTTT
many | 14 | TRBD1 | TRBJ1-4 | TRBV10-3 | CAISQGGGGEKLFF | TGTGCCATCAGTCAAGGGGGCGGTGGTGAAAAACTGTTTTTT
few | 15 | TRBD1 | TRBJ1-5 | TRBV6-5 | CASSYTRQGSQPQHF | TGTGCCAGCAGTTACACCAGACAGGGGTCCCAGCCCCAGCATTTT
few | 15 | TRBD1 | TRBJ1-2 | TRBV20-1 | CSARANTGEKDGYTF | TGCAGTGCTAGAGCTAATACAGGGGAGAAAGATGGCTACACCTTC